These T cell receptor beta chains were read from a single sample in a study of blood T cell repertoires in COVID-19. Profiled with immunoSEQ multiplex PCR; TCRdb holds only in-frame clones, not every one. The sample holds under 400,000 clones; around 87% are singletons and the top ten take roughly 6.8%. Source material: peripheral blood. The receptors come from a man younger than 35 with active or convalescent COVID-19. Each CDR3 is given without its conserved first and last residue.

v_gene | CDR3aa
TRBV6-5 | ASTQGQGAEQY
TRBV28 | ASKRDQETQY
TRBV19 | ASSQRGNGYT
TRBV25-1 | ASNTPGTDVTYEQY
TRBV9 | ASSLHPDRGEQPQH
TRBV15 | ATSRPGGGNEKLF
TRBV19 | ASREPGQHNEQF
TRBV27 | ASSSLPSRGTYNSPLH
TRBV28 | ASSLFREKLF
TRBV7-3 | ASSLKRSSYNEQF
TRBV5-4 | ASSPPGVANYGYT
TRBV14 | ASSQRGTIAYNEQF
TRBV2 | ASTGRGRRNQPQH
TRBV15 | ATSREGLAGGDKF
TRBV7-2 | ASSNGLWGYYEQY
TRBV3-1/TRBV3-2 | ASGAANYGYT
TRBV29-1 | SADRGDTQY
TRBV19 | ASVRGTFGSGANVLT
TRBV5-4 | ASSLLENTEAF
TRBV9 | ASAARGDIGNGYT
TRBV3-1/TRBV3-2 | ASSPTGYGYT
TRBV12-2 | ASRLVRTEQGASAKNIQY
TRBV9 | ASSPGGMYEKLF
TRBV28 | ASSFIAGGKTDTQY
TRBV28 | ASSSSGSSYNEQF
TRBV5-4 | ASSLWGGVPEAF
TRBV13 | ASSLNRFSSYNSPLH
TRBV9 | ASSPTGTGVNGELF
TRBV7-9 | ASSLTAGTEAF
TRBV5-6 | ASSLISSRETQY
TRBV27 | ASSLTRLAGLYEQY
TRBV27 | ASSKQDSNQPQH
TRBV5-6 | ASATTVHNEKLF
TRBV28 | ASSFEATGSPGNTIY
TRBV20-1 | SASVLGDGYNQPQH
TRBV3-1/TRBV3-2 | ASSQDWTGGNEQF
TRBV7-3 | ASSSGRRRPNEQF
TRBV10-3 | AINRLAGDDEQY
TRBV6-5 | ASSYGTSGGNRQF
TRBV12-5 | ASGFSGLAGILSSYNEQF
TRBV28 | ATSQGNSGYT
TRBV10-3 | AISGSLGNTIY
TRBV9 | ASSEREYSNQPQH
TRBV19 | ASTPRGGSPDTQY
TRBV5-1 | ASSLAAGTAVNYGYT
TRBV19 | ASSASSGTGGEQY
TRBV4-3 | ASSQDLLRGFSSYNSPLH
TRBV5-1 | ASSIGGYEQY
TRBV10-1 | ASSEDRRGPLGCRTDTQY
TRBV4-1 | ASSHPGNGEQY
TRBV9 | ASSVEDRVGNTIY